The entry below gives a single TCR beta chain sequence along with its context. Its specificity is not known. TCRdb processed the 5' RACE reads anew with MiXCR; each CDR3 protein has one entry. The sample carries roughly 400,000 distinct CDR3 sequences, roughly 15% recorded once. This specimen comes from a study of T-cell memory formation after mild COVID-19. Whole-study context: For the most part, TCR clusters were specific to one donor.

The CDR3 is 12 residues long. Trimming pared 6 bases from V and 4 bases from J, leaving 9 bases between. CDR1 MDHEN and CDR2 SYDVKM come from the germline V gene. Notes on the study in general: Specificity for SARS-CoV-2 was not confirmed among the second-wave clones peaking on day 37. Among contracting clones, CD4+ were mainly CM/EM and CD8+ enriched in EMRA. Clones contracting across day 15 to 85 had a balanced CD4/CD8 profile; later expanding clones leaned CD4+.

The sequenced sample consisted of PBMCs or a T cell subset sorted from them (not recorded which). The chain couples TRBV28 to TRBJ1-1, with a weak D call TRBD1 (5 bases). The receptor was isolated from a man younger than 30 who had mild COVID-19 (a few samples of this study predate the infection). Cell type and time point are not known. This chain's CDR3 is CASRGTGTEAFF. CDR3 sequence (DNA): TGTGCCAGCAGGGGGACGGGCACTGAAGCTTTCTTT.